The rows below give T cell receptor beta chains drawn from one sample of a study of technical replicates of blood from a few donors. This table comes from immunoSEQ multiplex PCR, and its TCRdb copy is limited to in-frame clones, with some not included. In the table there are approximately 100,000 clones, 90% to 96% of which are singletons. The sample taken for sequencing was T cells isolated from PBMCs. The receptors here all came from a human donor in good health. Both conserved end residues are part of each CDR3. D genes are given only for firm matches. Size values are once, few and many counts, or a class for expanded clones, and some rows have none.

J	D	size	V	DNA	CDR3
TRBJ1-6	TRBD1	-	TRBV28	TGTGCCAGCAGGTTGGGGGCGACAGGGTATAATTCACCCCTCCACTTT	CASRLGATGYNSPLHF
TRBJ1-2	-	few	TRBV11-2	TGTGCCAGCAGCCGCCCCACTGGGGCCCTCCATGGCTACACCTTC	CASSRPTGALHGYTF
TRBJ1-2	-	-	TRBV27	TGTGCCAGCAGTTTATCCGAGAGGGCGCGGGATGGCTACACCTTC	CASSLSERARDGYTF
TRBJ1-4	TRBD1	-	TRBV5-4	TGTGCCAGCAGCTTTGACAGGGGGTTTGAAAAACTGTTTTTT	CASSFDRGFEKLFF
TRBJ1-2	-	-	TRBV6-1	TGTGCCAGCAGAGAGGAAGTTGGCTACACCTTC	CASREEVGYTF
TRBJ2-7	TRBD1	-	TRBV5-1	TGCGCCAGCACCTTTGGACAGGGGGACGAGCAGTACTTC	CASTFGQGDEQYF
TRBJ1-3	-	-	TRBV6-1	TGTGCCAGCAGTGAACGAGAGGGTATGGGAAACACCATATATTTT	CASSEREGMGNTIYF
TRBJ2-7	TRBD1	-	TRBV7-9	TGTGCCAGCACCGTCGGGACAGGGGGCTACGAGCAGTACTTC	CASTVGTGGYEQYF
TRBJ2-7	TRBD2	-	TRBV7-9	TGTGCCAGCAGCTTAGTAGCGGGATTCCGCGAGCAGTACTTC	CASSLVAGFREQYF
TRBJ1-5	-	-	TRBV13	TGTGCCAGCAGCTTTACAGGGTCGGATCAGCCCCAGCATTTT	CASSFTGSDQPQHF
TRBJ1-6	-	-	TRBV9	TGTGCCAGCAGCGAGACGACAGGTTTCAATTCACCCCTCCACTTT	CASSETTGFNSPLHF
TRBJ2-1	TRBD1	-	TRBV4-1	TGCGCCAGCAGCCAAGATAAGGGGGCGAGCTCCTACAATGAGCAGTTCTTC	CASSQDKGASSYNEQFF
TRBJ2-7	-	-	TRBV6-1	TGTGCCAGCAGTGCAGGGGATTCGAGCTCCTACGAGCAGTACTTC	CASSAGDSSSYEQYF
TRBJ2-7	TRBD2	-	TRBV7-6	TGTGCCAGCAGCGTTACTAGCGGGAGTCGGAACGAGCAGTACTTC	CASSVTSGSRNEQYF
TRBJ1-5	-	-	TRBV5-1	TGCGCCAGCAGCCAGACTCGGCCCCAGCATTTT	CASSQTRPQHF
TRBJ2-5	TRBD2	-	TRBV27	TGTGCCAGCAGACCTCGGCCTAGCGGGAGTAAGCCCCGGGAGACCCAGTACTTC	CASRPRPSGSKPRETQYF
TRBJ2-1	-	-	TRBV9	TGTGCCAGCAGCAGCGGCCCCCGACCGTTCTTC	CASSSGPRPFF
TRBJ2-3	TRBD2	-	TRBV4-1	TGCGCCAGCAGCCGACTAGCGGGGTACACAGATACGCAGTATTTT	CASSRLAGYTDTQYF